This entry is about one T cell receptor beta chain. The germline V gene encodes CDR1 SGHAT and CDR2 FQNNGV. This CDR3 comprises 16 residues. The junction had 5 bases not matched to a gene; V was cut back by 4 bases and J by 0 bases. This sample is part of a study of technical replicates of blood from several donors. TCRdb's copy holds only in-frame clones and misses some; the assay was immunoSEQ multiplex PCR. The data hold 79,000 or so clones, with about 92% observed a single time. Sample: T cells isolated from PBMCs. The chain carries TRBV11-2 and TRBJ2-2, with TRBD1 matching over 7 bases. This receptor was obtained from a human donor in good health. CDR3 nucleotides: TGTGCCAGCAGCTGGACCGGGACAGCGAACACCGGGGAGCTGTTTTTT. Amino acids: CASSWTGTANTGELFF. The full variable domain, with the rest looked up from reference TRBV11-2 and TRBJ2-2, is EAGVAQSPRYKIIEKRQSVAFWCNPISGHATLYWYQQILGQGPKLLIQFQNNGVVDDSQLPKDRFSAERLKGVDSTLKIQPAKLEDSAVYLCASSWTGTANTGELFFGEGSRLTVL.